The entry below describes one T cell receptor (beta chain). Its target is not known. This sample is drawn from a study of cytomegalovirus exposure and HLA in healthy donors. Study-level points and caveats: Some V segments, including TRBV6-2 and TRBV6-3, were excluded as indistinguishable. The authors later found TCR association rates varying by HLA locus, with DRB1 most and HLA-C fewest.

Researchers ran the PCR with 60 Vbeta and 13 Jbeta primers. Sequenced by immunoSEQ multiplex PCR; TCRdb stores in-frame clones only, minus some. The sample shows approximately 50,000 clones, 65% to 90% of them seen only once. Germline V gene data show CDR1 as SGHDT and CDR2 as YYEEEE. V lost 6 bases and J lost 8, with 20 bases in between. The CDR3 runs 14 residues. This sequence was found in a man aged 30 to 45 in good health and CMV-seronegative. Sequencing was done on a sample of PBMCs. The chain joins TRBV5-6 to TRBJ1-2; D perhaps matches TRBD1 (6 bases). This chain's CDR3 is CASIPRDTLQGYTF. In nucleotides, the CDR3 is TGTGCCAGCATCCCCCGGGACACCCTCCAGGGCTACACCTTC.